This TCR beta chain is from a study of blood T cells in healthy people across ages. Study results and limitations: The study regarded diversity estimates from one million T cells as underestimates. Significant beta diversity loss was already apparent by age approximately 40, declining roughly linearly.

A remark on this clonotype: The target antigen is unknown.

Trimming cost V 5 bases and J 0 bases, with 10 bases left between them. Per the germline V gene, CDR1 is SQVTM and CDR2 is ANQGSEA. This CDR3 region has 14 residues. Each donor supplied approximately 10 milliliters of peripheral blood. Combining a sample-barcoded 5' primer with a J-beta primer mix, a second PCR ran for roughly 7 to 11 cycles. TCRdb redid the calling of the 5' RACE reads with MiXCR, one entry per CDR3 protein. The sample shows 1,800,000 or so distinct CDR3 sequences, 39% of them seen only once. The TCR comes from a human donor in good health. Sequenced sample: blood. V gene TRBV29-1 combines with J gene TRBJ2-2; D gene unclear. CDR3 nucleotide sequence: TGCAGCGTTAGAAGGGCCGCGAACACCGGGGAGCTGTTTTTT. Amino acids: CSVRRAANTGELFF.